This passage covers 6 T cell receptor beta chains from one sample sequenced in a study of T-cell memory formation after mild COVID-19. TCRdb ran MiXCR on the 5' RACE reads and lists one entry per CDR3 protein. This repertoire shows about 350,000 distinct CDR3 sequences, around 15% found once; its top ten account for about a fifth. Sample: PBMCs or a T cell subset sorted from them (not recorded which). The receptors originated from a young man who had mild COVID-19 (a few samples of this study predate the infection). Cell type and time point are not known.

There are a few counts of this clonotype. The CDR3 nucleotides read TGTGCCAGCTCACCAGGCTCTGGGGCCAACGTCCTGACTTTC. This gives the protein CASSPGSGANVLTF. The chain recombines TRBV18 with TRBJ2-6; D remains ambiguous. Germline assignment: CDR1 KGHSH and CDR2 LQKENI. The CDR3 covers 14 residues. Trimming stripped 2 bases from V and 0 bases from J, with 2 bases between. The full variable domain, with the rest looked up from reference TRBV18 and TRBJ2-6, is NAGVMQNPRHLVRRRGQEARLRCSPMKGHSHVYWYRQLPEEGLKFMVYLQKENIIDESGMPKERFSAEFPKEGPSILRIQQVVRGDSAAYFCASSPGSGANVLTFGAGSRLTVL.

This clonotype has a handful of counts. V and J are TRBV6-1 and TRBJ2-7; 7 bases are shared with TRBD2. The ends lost 0 bases at V and 3 bases at J; junction bases unmatched: 2. Germline V gene lookup returns CDR1 MNHNS and CDR2 SASEGT. CDR3 length: 14 residues. DNA of the CDR3: TGTGCCAGCAGTGAAGCGGGAGGGCGCTACGAGCAGTACTTC. This gives the protein CASSEAGGRYEQYF.

This rearrangement joins TRBV10-3 to TRBJ1-1, with D perhaps matching TRBD1 (5 bases). Deletions cut 2 bases from V and 7 bases from J, with 8 bases between. CDR3 size: 12 residues. From germline, CDR1 is ENHRY and CDR2 SYGVKD. The CDR3 coding sequence is TGTGCCATCAGTGAGGGAGGGGATGAAGCTTTCTTT. Translated, it gives CAISEGGDEAFF.

This clonotype has a handful of counts. V and J are TRBV3-1 and TRBJ2-1; 10 bases map to TRBD1. CDR3 size: 13 residues. With 5 bases clipped from V and 6 bases from J, the junction kept 1 base outside the gene matches. CDR1 and CDR2 (germline): LGHDT, YNNKEL (reference sequence). The CDR3 spells CASSGTGANEQFF. The CDR3 nucleotides read TGTGCCAGCAGCGGGACAGGGGCCAATGAGCAGTTCTTC.

The chain joins TRBV5-4 to TRBJ1-2, with D possibly being TRBD1 (5 bases). V dropped 4 bases and J dropped 1 base, with 14 bases sitting between them. Germline CDR1 reads SGHNT; CDR2 reads YYREEE (reference sequence). This CDR3 region has 15 residues. The CDR3: CASSLPGTVNYGYTF. CDR3 DNA sequence: TGTGCCAGCAGCCTCCCAGGGACGGTTAACTATGGCTACACCTTC.

The chain joins TRBV6-5 to TRBJ1-6; D possibly corresponds to TRBD1 (6 bases). Germline V gene sequence: CDR1 MNHEY, CDR2 SVGAGI. The CDR3 is 15 residues long. The V gene lost 5 bases and the J gene lost 5 bases, with 13 bases spanning the gap. CDR3 nucleotides: TGTGCCAGCAGTACCTTAGCAGGGGATAATTCACCCCTCCACTTT. It yields the protein CASSTLAGDNSPLHF.